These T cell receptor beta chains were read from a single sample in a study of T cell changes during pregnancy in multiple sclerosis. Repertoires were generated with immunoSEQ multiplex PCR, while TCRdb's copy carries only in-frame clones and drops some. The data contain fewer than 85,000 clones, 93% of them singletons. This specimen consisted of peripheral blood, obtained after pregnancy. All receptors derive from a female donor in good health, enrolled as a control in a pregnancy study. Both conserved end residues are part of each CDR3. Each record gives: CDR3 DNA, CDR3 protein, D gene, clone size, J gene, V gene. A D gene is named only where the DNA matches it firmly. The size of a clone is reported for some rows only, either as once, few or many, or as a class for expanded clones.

CDR3 DNA: TGTGCCAGTCGACAGGGCAGGAACACTGAAGCTTTCTTT
CDR3 protein: CASRQGRNTEAFF
D gene: TRBD1
clone size: .
J gene: TRBJ1-1
V gene: TRBV19

CDR3 DNA: TGTGCCAGTAGTATGACTAGCGGGAGTTACGATACGCAGTATTTT
CDR3 protein: CASSMTSGSYDTQYF
D gene: TRBD2
clone size: .
J gene: TRBJ2-3
V gene: TRBV19

CDR3 DNA: TGCAGCGTGAACAGGGGAGCTGAAGCTTTCTTT
CDR3 protein: CSVNRGAEAFF
D gene: TRBD1
clone size: .
J gene: TRBJ1-1
V gene: TRBV29-1

CDR3 DNA: TGTGCCAGCAGCCCCCGGCGGGGGGGCCAGACAGATACGCAGTATTTT
CDR3 protein: CASSPRRGGQTDTQYF
D gene: TRBD2
clone size: .
J gene: TRBJ2-3
V gene: TRBV7-2

CDR3 DNA: TGTGCCAGCAGCAAACATAGTCAGCCCCAGCATTTT
CDR3 protein: CASSKHSQPQHF
D gene: .
clone size: many
J gene: TRBJ1-5
V gene: TRBV21-1

CDR3 DNA: TGTGCCAGCAGCCCTCCCCCAGATACGCAGTATTTT
CDR3 protein: CASSPPPDTQYF
D gene: .
clone size: .
J gene: TRBJ2-3
V gene: TRBV7-2

CDR3 DNA: TGTGCCAGCAGCACCCAACCCGCGGGGGACCCCACAGATACGCAGTATTTT
CDR3 protein: CASSTQPAGDPTDTQYF
D gene: TRBD2
clone size: .
J gene: TRBJ2-3
V gene: TRBV4-2

CDR3 DNA: TGTGCCAGCAGCCTATCAGCGGGAGGGCGGGCAGATACGCAGTATTTT
CDR3 protein: CASSLSAGGRADTQYF
D gene: TRBD2
clone size: .
J gene: TRBJ2-3
V gene: TRBV11-2

CDR3 DNA: TGTGCCAGCAGTGGAGGGGCAACTAATGAAAAACTGTTTTTT
CDR3 protein: CASSGGATNEKLFF
D gene: .
clone size: once
J gene: TRBJ1-4
V gene: TRBV27

CDR3 DNA: TGTGCCAGCAGCCGAAGACAGGGAGTTTCAGATACGCAGTATTTT
CDR3 protein: CASSRRQGVSDTQYF
D gene: TRBD1
clone size: once
J gene: TRBJ2-3
V gene: TRBV14

CDR3 DNA: TGTGCCAGCAGCAAAGGGGGCGGGAGTTGGGAGCAGTACTTC
CDR3 protein: CASSKGGGSWEQYF
D gene: .
clone size: .
J gene: TRBJ2-7
V gene: TRBV21-1

CDR3 DNA: TGTGCCAGCAGCCCTAGCGGGGGGGCCTCAGATACGCAGTATTTT
CDR3 protein: CASSPSGGASDTQYF
D gene: TRBD2
clone size: .
J gene: TRBJ2-3
V gene: TRBV6-5

CDR3 DNA: TGTGCCAGCAGCAGGGGAAAGACAGGCATGATGAAGAACACTGAAGCTTTCTTT
CDR3 protein: CASSRGKTGMMKNTEAFF
D gene: .
clone size: .
J gene: TRBJ1-1
V gene: TRBV21-1

CDR3 DNA: TGTGCCAGCAGTGTTGGGGCTGGGCCCCTCCACTTT
CDR3 protein: CASSVGAGPLHF
D gene: .
clone size: .
J gene: TRBJ1-6
V gene: TRBV2

CDR3 DNA: TGTGCCAGCTCACCAGACAGGGAAGAGACCCAGTACTTC
CDR3 protein: CASSPDREETQYF
D gene: TRBD1
clone size: .
J gene: TRBJ2-5
V gene: TRBV18

CDR3 DNA: TGTGCCAGCAGACGGGACAGCTATGGCTACACCTTC
CDR3 protein: CASRRDSYGYTF
D gene: TRBD1
clone size: .
J gene: TRBJ1-2
V gene: TRBV28

CDR3 DNA: TGCGCCAGCAGGTCTAGCGTGGGGACCCAGTACTTC
CDR3 protein: CASRSSVGTQYF
D gene: .
clone size: .
J gene: TRBJ2-5
V gene: TRBV5-1

CDR3 DNA: TGTGCCAGCTCACCGCAAACTGTAACTAATGAAAAACTGTTTTTT
CDR3 protein: CASSPQTVTNEKLFF
D gene: .
clone size: .
J gene: TRBJ1-4
V gene: TRBV18

CDR3 DNA: TGTGCCAGCAACGACAGGGGGCGAGACTATGGCTACACCTTC
CDR3 protein: CASNDRGRDYGYTF
D gene: TRBD1
clone size: .
J gene: TRBJ1-2
V gene: TRBV6-6

CDR3 DNA: TGTGCCAGCAGCGGGGGACTATTACGGACTGAAGCTTTCTTT
CDR3 protein: CASSGGLLRTEAFF
D gene: .
clone size: .
J gene: TRBJ1-1
V gene: TRBV5-5

CDR3 DNA: TGTGCCAGCAGCTGGACAGGGGGACAGCCCCAGCATTTT
CDR3 protein: CASSWTGGQPQHF
D gene: TRBD1
clone size: .
J gene: TRBJ1-5
V gene: TRBV7-2

CDR3 DNA: TGTGCCAGCAGCCCTAGCGGGGGCCCCTTCTACGAGCAGTACTTC
CDR3 protein: CASSPSGGPFYEQYF
D gene: TRBD2
clone size: .
J gene: TRBJ2-7
V gene: TRBV11-2

CDR3 DNA: TGTGCCAGCAGCCGACAAAGCGGGGGCCTGAGCTCCTACAATGAGCAGTTCTTC
CDR3 protein: CASSRQSGGLSSYNEQFF
D gene: TRBD2
clone size: few
J gene: TRBJ2-1
V gene: TRBV5-6

CDR3 DNA: TGTGCCTGGAGGGCGACAGCGCGCGCTTCACCCCTCCACTTT
CDR3 protein: CAWRATARASPLHF
D gene: .
clone size: .
J gene: TRBJ1-6
V gene: TRBV30

CDR3 DNA: TGTGCCAGCAGCCCTACCAGGACTAGCGCGGGACTTAATGAGCAGTTCTTC
CDR3 protein: CASSPTRTSAGLNEQFF
D gene: TRBD2
clone size: .
J gene: TRBJ2-1
V gene: TRBV9

CDR3 DNA: TGTGCCAGCAGTGAAGACAGGGTGGTTCCTCAGCCCCAGCATTTT
CDR3 protein: CASSEDRVVPQPQHF
D gene: .
clone size: .
J gene: TRBJ1-5
V gene: TRBV2

CDR3 DNA: TGTGCCAGCAGTGACAGGGGGGTAGGTGGCTACACCTTC
CDR3 protein: CASSDRGVGGYTF
D gene: TRBD1
clone size: .
J gene: TRBJ1-2
V gene: TRBV2

CDR3 DNA: TGCGCCAGCAGCCACCCGACAGGGGCTGGAAACACCATATATTTT
CDR3 protein: CASSHPTGAGNTIYF
D gene: TRBD1
clone size: .
J gene: TRBJ1-3
V gene: TRBV4-1

CDR3 DNA: TGTGCCTGGAGTGGAGGGTCTAGCAATTCACCCCTCCACTTT
CDR3 protein: CAWSGGSSNSPLHF
D gene: .
clone size: .
J gene: TRBJ1-6
V gene: TRBV30

CDR3 DNA: TGTGCCAGTAGTATATCCCCGGGACAGGGGACCTACGAGCAGTACTTC
CDR3 protein: CASSISPGQGTYEQYF
D gene: TRBD1
clone size: once
J gene: TRBJ2-7
V gene: TRBV19

CDR3 DNA: TGCGCCAGCAGGGGGACACCTCCCTACGAGCAGTACTTC
CDR3 protein: CASRGTPPYEQYF
D gene: .
clone size: .
J gene: TRBJ2-7
V gene: TRBV5-1

CDR3 DNA: TGTGCCAGCAGCCCCTACCCGAGCGGGGGCCAAGAGACCCAGTACTTC
CDR3 protein: CASSPYPSGGQETQYF
D gene: TRBD2
clone size: .
J gene: TRBJ2-5
V gene: TRBV5-4

CDR3 DNA: TGTGCCAGCACCGAATTCAGCGGGAGACCCCAAGAGACCCAGTACTTC
CDR3 protein: CASTEFSGRPQETQYF
D gene: TRBD2
clone size: .
J gene: TRBJ2-5
V gene: TRBV9

CDR3 DNA: TGCGCCAGCAGCTTCGGACTAGCGGGGGGGCGAAGGGAAGAGACCCAGTACTTC
CDR3 protein: CASSFGLAGGRREETQYF
D gene: TRBD2
clone size: once
J gene: TRBJ2-5
V gene: TRBV5-1

CDR3 DNA: TGTGCCAGCAGGCGGGGGGAGCAGCCCCAGCATTTT
CDR3 protein: CASRRGEQPQHF
D gene: .
clone size: .
J gene: TRBJ1-5
V gene: TRBV28

CDR3 DNA: TGTGCCAGCAGCGTAAAGGAGGGGGCCTATGGCTACACCTTC
CDR3 protein: CASSVKEGAYGYTF
D gene: TRBD1
clone size: .
J gene: TRBJ1-2
V gene: TRBV9

CDR3 DNA: TGTGCCAGCTCACAAACTAGCGGGAGCACCGGGGAGCTGTTTTTT
CDR3 protein: CASSQTSGSTGELFF
D gene: TRBD2
clone size: .
J gene: TRBJ2-2
V gene: TRBV18

CDR3 DNA: TGTGCCAGCAGCTTCAGGGGGCGCGGGTTCGGGACCCAGTACTTC
CDR3 protein: CASSFRGRGFGTQYF
D gene: TRBD1
clone size: .
J gene: TRBJ2-5
V gene: TRBV11-2

CDR3 DNA: TGTGCCAGCAGGGTAAGCGGGAGGGTCTACGAGCAGTACTTC
CDR3 protein: CASRVSGRVYEQYF
D gene: TRBD2
clone size: .
J gene: TRBJ2-7
V gene: TRBV28

CDR3 DNA: TGTGCCAGCAGCCCAGGACTAGCGGTTAACACCGGGGAGCTGTTTTTT
CDR3 protein: CASSPGLAVNTGELFF
D gene: TRBD2
clone size: .
J gene: TRBJ2-2
V gene: TRBV7-8

CDR3 DNA: TGTGCCAGCAGCTTAGCCCAGTTCGAAGCTTTCTTT
CDR3 protein: CASSLAQFEAFF
D gene: .
clone size: .
J gene: TRBJ1-1
V gene: TRBV7-9

CDR3 DNA: TGTGCCTTCAACAGGGGCACCTCCCAAGAGACCCAGTACTTC
CDR3 protein: CAFNRGTSQETQYF
D gene: TRBD1
clone size: .
J gene: TRBJ2-5
V gene: TRBV30

CDR3 DNA: TGTGCCAGCAGCTTAGGTCCGACAGGGATCCAGCCCCAGCATTTT
CDR3 protein: CASSLGPTGIQPQHF
D gene: TRBD1
clone size: .
J gene: TRBJ1-5
V gene: TRBV11-2

CDR3 DNA: TGTGCCAGCAGTCCCTGGACAGGGAATAGCAATCAGCCCCAGCATTTT
CDR3 protein: CASSPWTGNSNQPQHF
D gene: TRBD1
clone size: .
J gene: TRBJ1-5
V gene: TRBV28

CDR3 DNA: TGTGCCAGCAGCCGGATTCCATTAGGGGGTAATTCACCCCTCCACTTT
CDR3 protein: CASSRIPLGGNSPLHF
D gene: .
clone size: .
J gene: TRBJ1-6
V gene: TRBV5-5

CDR3 DNA: TGTGCCAGCAGCTTCGGGACAGGCACAGATACGCAGTATTTT
CDR3 protein: CASSFGTGTDTQYF
D gene: TRBD1
clone size: .
J gene: TRBJ2-3
V gene: TRBV7-9

CDR3 DNA: TGTGCCTGGAGTGTATATTATGGACAGCGCGACACTGAAGCTTTCTTT
CDR3 protein: CAWSVYYGQRDTEAFF
D gene: .
clone size: .
J gene: TRBJ1-1
V gene: TRBV30

CDR3 DNA: TGCGCCAGCAGCCAAAGATGGGGGGAGACCCCCTACGAGCAGTACTTC
CDR3 protein: CASSQRWGETPYEQYF
D gene: .
clone size: .
J gene: TRBJ2-7
V gene: TRBV4-1

CDR3 DNA: TGTGCCAGTGCCTCCGGACTAGCGGTTAACAATGAGCAGTTCTTC
CDR3 protein: CASASGLAVNNEQFF
D gene: TRBD2
clone size: .
J gene: TRBJ2-1
V gene: TRBV19